The rows below give T cell receptor beta chains drawn from one sample of a study of patients and donors after allogeneic stem cell transplantation. MiXCR was run by TCRdb on the RT-PCR reads, yielding one entry per CDR3 protein. The data show 200,000 to 250,000 distinct CDR3 sequences, with around 40% seen just once and 11% held by the top ten. Sequenced input: blood, either unsorted or a sorted T cell fraction (not recorded which). The receptors were gathered from a human donor who was either an allogeneic HSCT recipient or a stem cell or donor lymphocyte infusion donor (not recorded which). It is not recorded whose cells these are; they may come from a transplant donor. Both conserved end residues are part of each CDR3. Size is omitted from some rows. Given values are once, few, many or a class for expanded clones.

v_call	clone_size	j_call	cdr3_aa
TRBV2	-	TRBJ2-5	CASSRPQETQYF
TRBV10-3	once	TRBJ2-3	CAISGQLALTDTQYF
TRBV20-1	-	TRBJ1-1	CSASGGGLMRAFF
TRBV18	-	TRBJ1-2	CASSPENYGYTF
TRBV18	few	TRBJ2-5	CASSPPNRAQETQYF
TRBV15	-	TRBJ2-5	CATSRDWETQYF
TRBV4-3	-	TRBJ1-2	CASSQDTSGYGYTF
TRBV7-2	-	TRBJ2-1	CASSSASGASSYNEQFF
TRBV19	few	TRBJ1-5	CASTITGSNQPQHF
TRBV7-8	-	TRBJ1-2	CASSPLKGYGYTF
TRBV5-1	-	TRBJ1-5	CASSNKDRWGNQPQHF
TRBV28	once	TRBJ1-5	CASSYRPEAQHF
TRBV27	few	TRBJ2-7	CASSLRDTFYEQYF
TRBV28	-	TRBJ2-7	CASRDHSSYEQYF
TRBV13	once	TRBJ2-5	CASSLRALGIGETQYF
TRBV4-1	-	TRBJ2-7	CASSQLAGVYEQYF
TRBV5-5	-	TRBJ2-1	CASSLASGGVPSYNEQFF
TRBV4-2	-	TRBJ1-1	CASSQGRANTEAFF
TRBV25-1	-	TRBJ2-1	CASSEYGGSSSYNEQFF
TRBV4-3	-	TRBJ2-1	CASSQARLAGESGEQFF